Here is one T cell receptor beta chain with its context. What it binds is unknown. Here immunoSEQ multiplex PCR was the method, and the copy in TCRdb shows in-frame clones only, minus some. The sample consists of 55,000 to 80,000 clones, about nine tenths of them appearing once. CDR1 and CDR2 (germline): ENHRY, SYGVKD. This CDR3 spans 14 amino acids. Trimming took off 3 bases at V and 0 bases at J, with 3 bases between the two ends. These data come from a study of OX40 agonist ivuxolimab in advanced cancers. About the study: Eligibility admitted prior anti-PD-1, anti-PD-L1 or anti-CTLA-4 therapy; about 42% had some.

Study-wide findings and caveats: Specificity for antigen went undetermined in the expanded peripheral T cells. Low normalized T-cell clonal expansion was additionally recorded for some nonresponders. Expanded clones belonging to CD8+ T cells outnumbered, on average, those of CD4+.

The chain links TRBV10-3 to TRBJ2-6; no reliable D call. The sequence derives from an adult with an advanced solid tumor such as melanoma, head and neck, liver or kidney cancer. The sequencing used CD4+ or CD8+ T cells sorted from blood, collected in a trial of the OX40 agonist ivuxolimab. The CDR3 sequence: CAISETSGANVLTF. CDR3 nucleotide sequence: TGTGCCATCAGTGAAACCTCTGGGGCCAACGTCCTGACTTTC.